This T cell receptor beta chain was sequenced in a study of blood T cells in healthy people across ages. This clonotype showed up many times. As yet, its antigen is unknown. Together with a sample-barcoded 5' primer, a J-beta primer mix was included in a second PCR lasting roughly 7 to 11 cycles. MiXCR, applied by TCRdb to the 5' RACE reads, yields one record per CDR3 protein. The repertoire holds some 1,500,000 distinct CDR3 sequences, 35% to 45% seen once, with about 4.1% in the top ten. The study, taken as a whole, reports: TCR beta diversity was tightly associated with the proportion of naive T cells. More naive CD4+ cells and higher diversity were found in long-lived than in aged donors. Reliance upon unsorted PBMCs precluded definitive naive versus antigen-experienced comparison.

Donors were healthy Caucasian individuals from Russia aged about 6 to 90. The V gene end was trimmed by 6 bases and the J gene end by 9 bases; junction bases not matched to a gene: 16. This CDR3 contains 16 residues. The germline gives CDR1 MNHNS, CDR2 SASEGT. The rearrangement joins TRBV6-1 to TRBJ2-1, with 8 bases fitting TRBD2. The material sequenced was blood. The source is a woman under 30 in good health. As DNA, the CDR3 is TGTGCCAGCAGGATCGGTTCCGGGACTAGAAATAGTGAGCAGTTCTTC. Protein product: CASRIGSGTRNSEQFF.